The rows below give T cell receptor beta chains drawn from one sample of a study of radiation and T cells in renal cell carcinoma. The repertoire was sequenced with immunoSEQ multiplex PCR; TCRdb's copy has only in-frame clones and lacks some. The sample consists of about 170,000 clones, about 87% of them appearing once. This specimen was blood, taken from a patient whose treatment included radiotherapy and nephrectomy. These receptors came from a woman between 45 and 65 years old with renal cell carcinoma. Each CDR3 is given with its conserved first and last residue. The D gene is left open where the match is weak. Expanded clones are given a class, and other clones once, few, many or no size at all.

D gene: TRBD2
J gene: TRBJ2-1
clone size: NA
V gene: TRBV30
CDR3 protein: CAWSPRTSGVGSWFF
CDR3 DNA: TGTGCCTGGAGTCCCCGGACTAGCGGGGTCGGATCTTGGTTCTTC

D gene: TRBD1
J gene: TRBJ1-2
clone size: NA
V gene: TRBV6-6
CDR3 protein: CASGPDREIKGYTF
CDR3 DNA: TGTGCCAGCGGACCGGACAGGGAGATAAAGGGCTACACCTTC

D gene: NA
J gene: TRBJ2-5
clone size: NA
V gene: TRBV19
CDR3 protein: CASSLRLVSETQYF
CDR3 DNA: TGTGCCAGTAGTTTAAGACTAGTGAGCGAGACCCAGTACTTC

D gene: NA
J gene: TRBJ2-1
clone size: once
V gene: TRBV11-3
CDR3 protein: CASSLAGTQTNEQFF
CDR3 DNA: TGTGCCAGCAGCTTAGCAGGGACGCAGACGAATGAGCAGTTCTTC

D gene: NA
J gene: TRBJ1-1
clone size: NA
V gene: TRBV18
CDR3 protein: CASSPLQGAQSSEAFF
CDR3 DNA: TGTGCCAGCTCACCACTACAGGGAGCACAAAGCTCTGAAGCTTTCTTT

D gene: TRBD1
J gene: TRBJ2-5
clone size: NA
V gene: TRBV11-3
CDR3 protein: CASSLLQGLQETQYF
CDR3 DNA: TGTGCCAGCAGCTTGTTACAGGGGCTACAAGAGACCCAGTACTTC

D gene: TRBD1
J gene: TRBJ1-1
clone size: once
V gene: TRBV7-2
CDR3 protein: CASSLVQGRTEAFF
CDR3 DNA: TGTGCCAGCAGCTTAGTACAGGGGAGGACTGAAGCTTTCTTT

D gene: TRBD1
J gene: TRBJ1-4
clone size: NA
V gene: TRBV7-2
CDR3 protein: CASSPRDRARGNEKLFF
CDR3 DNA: TGTGCCAGCAGCCCCCGGGACAGGGCGCGGGGAAATGAAAAACTGTTTTTT

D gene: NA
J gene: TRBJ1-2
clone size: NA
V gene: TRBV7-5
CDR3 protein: CARTSPCRDRLYGYTF
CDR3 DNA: TGTGCCAGAACCTCCCCCTGCCGGGACAGGCTCTATGGCTACACCTTC

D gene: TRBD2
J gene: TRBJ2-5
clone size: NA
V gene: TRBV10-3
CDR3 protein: CAIATKGSGGETQYF
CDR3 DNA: TGTGCCATCGCCACAAAGGGAAGCGGGGGGGAGACCCAGTACTTC

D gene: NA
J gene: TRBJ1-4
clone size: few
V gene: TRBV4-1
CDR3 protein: CASSRTAIISTNEKLFF
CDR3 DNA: TGCGCCAGCAGCCGGACAGCTATTATTTCAACTAATGAAAAACTGTTTTTT

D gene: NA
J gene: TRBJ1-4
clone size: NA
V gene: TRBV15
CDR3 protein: CATSRIGRGGTNEKLFF
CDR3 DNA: TGTGCCACCAGCAGAATAGGAAGGGGTGGCACTAATGAAAAACTGTTTTTT

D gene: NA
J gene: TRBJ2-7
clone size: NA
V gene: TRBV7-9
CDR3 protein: CASSSSDLKYEQYF
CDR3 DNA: TGTGCCAGCAGCTCCTCGGATCTCAAATACGAGCAGTACTTC

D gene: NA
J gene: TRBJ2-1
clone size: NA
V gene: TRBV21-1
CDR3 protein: CASSKVFPGNDNEQFF
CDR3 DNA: TGTGCCAGCAGCAAAGTGTTCCCAGGAAACGACAATGAGCAGTTCTTC

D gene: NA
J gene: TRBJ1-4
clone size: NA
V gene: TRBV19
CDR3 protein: CASSIRATNEKLFF
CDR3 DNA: TGTGCCAGTAGTATCAGGGCAACTAATGAAAAACTGTTTTTT

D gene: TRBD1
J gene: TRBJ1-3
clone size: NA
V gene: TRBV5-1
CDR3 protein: CASSLDGQGLGNTIYF
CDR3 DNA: TGCGCCAGCAGCTTAGACGGACAGGGCTTGGGAAACACCATATATTTT

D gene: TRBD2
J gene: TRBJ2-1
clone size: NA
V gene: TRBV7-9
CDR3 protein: CASSSGASGEIYNEQFF
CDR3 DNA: TGTGCCAGCAGCTCAGGGGCTAGCGGGGAGATCTACAATGAGCAGTTCTTC

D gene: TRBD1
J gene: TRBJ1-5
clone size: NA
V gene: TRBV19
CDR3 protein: CASSYDRGPYSNQPQHF
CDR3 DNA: TGTGCCAGTAGTTACGACAGGGGCCCTTATAGCAATCAGCCCCAGCATTTT

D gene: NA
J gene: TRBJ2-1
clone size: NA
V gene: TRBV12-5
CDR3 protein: CSSASGFAGQFDNEQFF
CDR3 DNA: TGTAGTAGTGCTAGTGGTTTTGCGGGACAGTTTGACAATGAGCAGTTCTTC

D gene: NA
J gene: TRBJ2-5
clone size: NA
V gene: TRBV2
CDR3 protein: CASRTTGGETQYF
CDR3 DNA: TGTGCCAGCAGGACGACAGGAGGAGAGACCCAGTACTTC

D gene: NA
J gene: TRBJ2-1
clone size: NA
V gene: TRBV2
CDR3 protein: CASNRGADYNEQFF
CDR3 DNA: TGTGCCAGCAATAGGGGGGCCGACTACAATGAGCAGTTCTTC

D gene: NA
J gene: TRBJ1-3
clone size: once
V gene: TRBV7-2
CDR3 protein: CASSLRGGQNSGNTIYF
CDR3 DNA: TGTGCCAGCAGCTTAAGGGGCGGACAGAACTCTGGAAACACCATATATTTT

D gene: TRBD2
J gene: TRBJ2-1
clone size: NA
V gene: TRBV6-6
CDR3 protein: CASRRLAGGSNEQFF
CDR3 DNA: TGTGCCAGCAGGCGACTAGCGGGGGGAAGCAATGAGCAGTTCTTC

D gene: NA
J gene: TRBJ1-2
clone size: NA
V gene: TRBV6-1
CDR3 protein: CASSGRGDYGYTF
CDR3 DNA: TGTGCCAGCTCGGGAAGGGGCGACTATGGCTACACCTTC

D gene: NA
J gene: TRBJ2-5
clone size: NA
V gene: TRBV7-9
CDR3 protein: CAVPRWAGETQYF
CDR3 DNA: TGTGCCGTCCCACGGTGGGCCGGGGAGACCCAGTACTTC

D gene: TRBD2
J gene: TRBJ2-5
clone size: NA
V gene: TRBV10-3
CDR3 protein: CAISGGTSGDSQETQYF
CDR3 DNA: TGTGCCATCAGTGGAGGGACTAGCGGGGACTCCCAAGAGACCCAGTACTTC

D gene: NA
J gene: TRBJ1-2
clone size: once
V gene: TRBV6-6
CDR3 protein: CASSSLEGYGYTF
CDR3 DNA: TGTGCCAGCAGTTCTCTCGAAGGGTATGGCTACACCTTC

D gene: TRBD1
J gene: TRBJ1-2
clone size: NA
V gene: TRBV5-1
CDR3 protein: CASSADRGSGGYTF
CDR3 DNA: TGCGCCAGCAGTGCCGACAGGGGATCTGGGGGCTACACCTTC

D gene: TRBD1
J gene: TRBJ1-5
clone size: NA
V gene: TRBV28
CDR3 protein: CASSTQGARQPQHF
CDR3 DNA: TGTGCCAGCAGTACACAGGGGGCGAGACAGCCCCAGCATTTT

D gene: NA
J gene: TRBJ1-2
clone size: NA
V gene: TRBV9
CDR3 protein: CASSRTALDYGYTF
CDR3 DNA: TGTGCCAGCAGCAGGACAGCCCTCGACTATGGCTACACCTTC

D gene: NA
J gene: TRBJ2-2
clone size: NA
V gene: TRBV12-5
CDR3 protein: CASGFLERGVTGELFF
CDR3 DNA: TGTGCTAGTGGTTTTCTTGAGCGCGGAGTCACCGGGGAGCTGTTTTTT

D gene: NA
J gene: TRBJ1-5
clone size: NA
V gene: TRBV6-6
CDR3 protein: CASSYRVTANQPQHF
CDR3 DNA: TGTGCCAGCAGTTACAGGGTGACAGCTAATCAGCCCCAGCATTTT

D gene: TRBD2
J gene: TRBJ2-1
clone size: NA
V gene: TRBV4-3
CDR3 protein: CASSLSGGSYNEQFF
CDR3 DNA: TGCGCCAGCAGCCTTAGCGGGGGGTCCTACAATGAGCAGTTCTTC

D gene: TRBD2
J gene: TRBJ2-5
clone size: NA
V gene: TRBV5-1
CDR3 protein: CASSRGLAGGETQYF
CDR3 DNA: TGCGCCAGCAGCCGGGGACTAGCGGGGGGAGAGACCCAGTACTTC

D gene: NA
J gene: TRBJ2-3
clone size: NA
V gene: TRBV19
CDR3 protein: CASEVGGGDTQYF
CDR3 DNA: TGTGCCAGCGAGGTAGGGGGAGGAGATACGCAGTATTTT

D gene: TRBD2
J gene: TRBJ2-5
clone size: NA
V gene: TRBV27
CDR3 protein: CASSHWTAGGETQYF
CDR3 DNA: TGTGCCAGCAGCCACTGGACCGCCGGGGGGGAGACCCAGTACTTC

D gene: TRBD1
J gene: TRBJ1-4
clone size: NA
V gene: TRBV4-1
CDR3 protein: CASSRQGAGTTNEKLFF
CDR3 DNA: TGCGCCAGCAGTCGACAGGGGGCTGGTACAACTAATGAAAAACTGTTTTTT

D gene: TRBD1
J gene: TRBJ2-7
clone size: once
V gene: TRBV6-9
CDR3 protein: CASSYRDSYEQYF
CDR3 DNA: TGTGCCAGCAGTTATCGGGACAGCTACGAGCAGTACTTC

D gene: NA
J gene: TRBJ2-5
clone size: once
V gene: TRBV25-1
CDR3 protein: CASSEYAAGQETQYF
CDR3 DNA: TGTGCCAGCAGTGAATATGCGGCAGGCCAAGAGACCCAGTACTTC

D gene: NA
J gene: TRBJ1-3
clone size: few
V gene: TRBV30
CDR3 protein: CAWTASGNTIYF
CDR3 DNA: TGTGCCTGGACAGCCTCTGGAAACACCATATATTTT

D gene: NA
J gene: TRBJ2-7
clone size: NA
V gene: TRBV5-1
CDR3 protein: CASSLDRGFGEQYF
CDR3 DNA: TGCGCCAGCAGCTTGGATAGGGGATTCGGCGAGCAGTACTTC

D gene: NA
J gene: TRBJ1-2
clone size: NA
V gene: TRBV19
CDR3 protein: CASNWRGSYGYTF
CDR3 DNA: TGTGCCAGTAATTGGCGAGGGAGCTATGGCTACACCTTC

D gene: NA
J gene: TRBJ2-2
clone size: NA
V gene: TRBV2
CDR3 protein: CASKKESFTGELFF
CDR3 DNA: TGTGCCAGCAAGAAGGAGTCCTTCACCGGGGAGCTGTTTTTT

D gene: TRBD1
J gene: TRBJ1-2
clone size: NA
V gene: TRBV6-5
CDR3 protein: CASRRRDSFYGYTF
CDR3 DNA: TGTGCCAGCCGCCGCCGGGACAGTTTCTATGGCTACACCTTC

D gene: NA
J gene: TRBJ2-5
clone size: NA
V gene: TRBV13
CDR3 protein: CASSQSSRAQETQYF
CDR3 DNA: TGTGCCAGCAGCCAATCTAGCAGGGCCCAAGAGACCCAGTACTTC

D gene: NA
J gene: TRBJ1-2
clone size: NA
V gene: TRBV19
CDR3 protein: CASTGGEIYYGYTF
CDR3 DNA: TGTGCCAGTACTGGTGGGGAGATATACTATGGCTACACCTTC

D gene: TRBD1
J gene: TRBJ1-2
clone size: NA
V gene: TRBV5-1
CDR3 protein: CASSGWTGDYGYTF
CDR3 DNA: TGCGCCAGCAGCGGTTGGACAGGGGACTATGGCTACACCTTC

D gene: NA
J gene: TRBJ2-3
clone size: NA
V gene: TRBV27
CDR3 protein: CASSLRLGVHTQYF
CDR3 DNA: TGTGCCAGCAGTTTGAGGCTGGGGGTCCATACGCAGTATTTT